The clone carrying this TCR beta chain was detected many times. This specimen belongs to a study of T-cell reconstitution after alpha-beta-depleted transplantation in children. Preparation of the TCRbeta library was carried out with unique molecular identifiers. TCRdb used MiXCR to reprocess the PCR reads, holding one entry per CDR3 protein. Among approximately 210,000 distinct CDR3 sequences listed, roughly 14% were seen once. The sample consisted of PBMCs from the stem cell graft donor, taken from the stem cell graft. This TCR was sampled from a human donor who donated a stem cell graft to a child with acute lymphoblastic leukemia.

CDR3 amino acids: CSAITDSAEAFF. CDR3 DNA: TGCAGTGCCATCACGGACAGCGCTGAAGCTTTCTTT. V usage is TRBV20-1 and J usage is TRBJ1-1; a weak D match, TRBD1 (6 bases). Trimming cost V 6 bases and J 6 bases, with 14 bases left between them. The germline CDR1 and CDR2 sequences are DFQATT and SNEGSKA (reference sequence). The CDR3 loop spans 12 amino acids.